These T cell receptor beta chains were read from a single sample in a study of blood T cell repertoires in COVID-19. The assay was immunoSEQ multiplex PCR, and TCRdb's table has in-frame clones only and misses some. Among about 76,000 clones listed, around 88% were seen once. Sequences were obtained from peripheral blood. These receptors all come from a man aged 25-45 years with acute or convalescent COVID-19. Each CDR3 is given with its conserved first and last residue. D genes are given only for firm matches. Size tells how often a clone was seen (once, few, many) or the class of an expanded clone, and some rows leave it out.

NA,17,NA,TRBJ1-1,TRBV4-3,TGCGCCAGCAGCCAAAACGGGTACGGCACCTTGAACACTGAAGCTTTCTTT,CASSQNGYGTLNTEAFF
TRBD1,14,NA,TRBJ2-4,TRBV7-9,TGTGCCAGCAGCTTTGGACAGGGCGGAAACATTCAGTACTTC,CASSFGQGGNIQYF
NA,14,NA,TRBJ2-2,TRBV7-8,TGTGCCAGCAGCTTAGCGGGGGGAATCGGGGAGCTGTTTTTT,CASSLAGGIGELFF
TRBD1,15,NA,TRBJ2-1,TRBV30,TGTGCCTGGAGGCCTGGACAGGGGGTTTACAATGAGCAGTTCTTC,CAWRPGQGVYNEQFF
TRBD1,14,NA,TRBJ1-2,TRBV9,TGTGCCAGCAGCCCTCGGACAGGGCGATATGGCTACACCTTC,CASSPRTGRYGYTF
TRBD2,15,NA,TRBJ2-1,TRBV19,TGTGCCAGTAAGGGGTTAGCGGGAGACTACAATGAGCAGTTCTTC,CASKGLAGDYNEQFF
TRBD2,16,once,TRBJ2-2,TRBV10-2,TGCGCCAGCAGTGGTCCAGGACTAGAAAACACCGGGGAGCTGTTTTTT,CASSGPGLENTGELFF
NA,15,NA,TRBJ2-2,TRBV7-9,TGTGCCAGCAGCTTAGGGCTCACGATGGCCGGGGAGCTGTTTTTT,CASSLGLTMAGELFF
NA,13,NA,TRBJ2-3,TRBV10-1,TGCGCCAGCAGTGTTACTAGCCTAGATACGCAGTATTTT,CASSVTSLDTQYF
NA,12,NA,TRBJ2-1,TRBV30,TGTGCCTGGAGTGTAGTAAGGGGCCAACAGTTCTTC,CAWSVVRGQQFF
TRBD1,15,NA,TRBJ1-5,TRBV7-8,TGTGCCAGCAGCCTCCGGGACAGGGGGTCTCAGCCCCAGCATTTT,CASSLRDRGSQPQHF
NA,12,NA,TRBJ2-7,TRBV24-1,TGTGCCACCGGCCCGTACTCCTACGAGCAGTACTTC,CATGPYSYEQYF
NA,13,NA,TRBJ2-3,TRBV24-1,TGTGCCACCAGTGATAGGAGAACAGATACGCAGTATTTT,CATSDRRTDTQYF
NA,14,NA,TRBJ2-3,TRBV9,TGTGCCAGCAGCGGGGGGGGCTACACAGATACGCAGTATTTT,CASSGGGYTDTQYF
TRBD2,13,few,TRBJ2-1,TRBV2,TGTGCCAGCAGGGGACTAGGCTACAATGAGCAGTTCTTC,CASRGLGYNEQFF
NA,14,once,TRBJ2-3,TRBV7-9,TGTGCCAGCAGCTCAGGGTTGGTAACAGATACGCAGTATTTT,CASSSGLVTDTQYF
NA,13,NA,TRBJ1-1,TRBV28,TGTGCCAGCAGTTTCGGAGGGTTAACGGAAGCTTTCTTT,CASSFGGLTEAFF
TRBD1,16,once,TRBJ1-4,TRBV13,TGTGCCAGCAGCTTCGGCGGACAGGGGGAAAATGAAAAACTGTTTTTT,CASSFGGQGENEKLFF
TRBD1,15,NA,TRBJ1-6,TRBV5-4,TGTGCCAGCAGCTTTTGGACAGGGAAGAATTCACCCCTCCACTTT,CASSFWTGKNSPLHF
TRBD2,16,once,TRBJ2-5,TRBV5-1,TGCGCCAGCAGCCTTGGGGGAATAGCGGGAGGGGAGACCCAGTACTTC,CASSLGGIAGGETQYF
NA,14,NA,TRBJ1-1,TRBV19,TGTGCCAGTAGTATAGATCAGCCTGGGAGTGAAGCTTTCTTT,CASSIDQPGSEAFF
NA,15,NA,TRBJ1-1,TRBV7-6,TGTGCCAGCAGCTCCAGCGCCGAACCGAACACTGAAGCTTTCTTT,CASSSSAEPNTEAFF
NA,12,NA,TRBJ1-1,TRBV4-2,TGTGCCAGCAGCCAAGAGAGGCAGGAAGCTTTCTTT,CASSQERQEAFF
NA,15,NA,TRBJ2-5,TRBV7-9,TGTGCCAGCAGCTTGTCTCTCGGGGGCCAAGAGACCCAGTACTTC,CASSLSLGGQETQYF
NA,11,NA,TRBJ2-2,TRBV11-2,TGTGCCAGCAGGCGTACCGGGGAGCTGTTTTTT,CASRRTGELFF
TRBD2,15,NA,TRBJ2-1,TRBV27,TGTGCCAGCAGCTGGGGGCTAGCGGGACTCAATGAGCAGTTCTTC,CASSWGLAGLNEQFF
NA,15,NA,TRBJ2-5,TRBV6-5,TGTGCCAGCAGGAGGAGCGGAGGAAGACAAGAGACCCAGTACTTC,CASRRSGGRQETQYF
NA,13,NA,TRBJ2-5,TRBV30,TGTGCCTGGAGTACGACAGCCCGAGGGACCCAGTACTTC,CAWSTTARGTQYF
TRBD1,17,NA,TRBJ1-3,TRBV6-1,TGTGCCAGCAGTGAAAAGACAGGGGACGACGGTGGAAACACCATATATTTT,CASSEKTGDDGGNTIYF
NA,14,NA,TRBJ1-6,TRBV3-1/TRBV3-2,TGTGCCAGCAGCCCGGGGCGGGGGAATTCACCCCTCCACTTT,CASSPGRGNSPLHF
TRBD1,14,NA,TRBJ1-2,TRBV5-1,TGCGCCAGCAGCTTGGACAGGGGTCCCTATGGCTACACCTTC,CASSLDRGPYGYTF
TRBD2,15,NA,TRBJ2-1,TRBV7-9,TGTGCCAGCAGCTTAGGGGTAGCGGGAGGGTTTGAGCAGTTCTTC,CASSLGVAGGFEQFF
NA,12,NA,TRBJ1-3,TRBV12-3/TRBV12-4,TGTGCCAGCACCCCTTTGCGGAACACCATATATTTT,CASTPLRNTIYF
NA,14,NA,TRBJ1-1,TRBV9,TGTGCCAGCAGCGTCGCTGCGGGGAACACTGAAGCTTTCTTT,CASSVAAGNTEAFF
TRBD2,18,NA,TRBJ2-2,TRBV7-9,TGTGCCAGCAGCTCGTTTGAAGCGGGAGGACGGTTTACCGGGGAGCTGTTTTTT,CASSSFEAGGRFTGELFF
TRBD2,12,NA,TRBJ2-1,TRBV7-3,TGTGCCAGCAGCGTGACTAGCGGGGCGCAGTTCTTC,CASSVTSGAQFF
NA,15,NA,TRBJ2-3,TRBV27,TGTGCCAGCAGTTTAGGGACAACTAGCACAGATACGCAGTATTTT,CASSLGTTSTDTQYF
TRBD1,14,NA,TRBJ2-5,TRBV11-2,TGTGCCAGCAGCTCGGGGACAGGGGGGGAGACCCAGTACTTC,CASSSGTGGETQYF